This entry lists 21 T cell receptor beta chains sequenced from one sample in a study of T cells in Graves' hyperthyroidism and ophthalmopathy. Regions amplified from RNA transcripts were the TCR beta CDR3 regions. The primer set for the first-round RT-PCR of the TCR CDR3 was HTBI. One entry per CDR3 protein, called by TCRdb with MiXCR from the multiplex PCR reads. The sample has 480,000 or so distinct CDR3 sequences, 35% to 50% seen once. The specimen was peripheral blood or thyroid tissue (not recorded which). The source of these receptors is an adult woman with Graves' disease, either hyperthyroidism or ophthalmopathy (not recorded which).

The chain carries TRBV5-1 and TRBJ1-1, with D possibly TRBD1 on 5 matching bases. Trimming cost V 4 bases and J 0 bases, with 10 bases left between them. Germline assignment: CDR1 SGHRS and CDR2 YFSETQ. The CDR3 extends over 14 amino acids. The CDR3 loop is CASSRGTMNTEAFF. In DNA form, the CDR3 reads TGCGCCAGCAGCCGGGGGACTATGAACACTGAAGCTTTCTTT.

This chain uses TRBV19 with TRBJ2-7, with a weak D call TRBD1 (5 bases). The CDR3 has 16 amino acids. V was pared by 2 bases and J by 2 bases, with 16 bases between. CDR1 is LNHDA, CDR2 SQIVND, per germline (reference sequence). CDR3 in amino acids: CASSISGAGPTYEQYF. CDR3 nucleotide sequence: TGTGCCAGTAGTATAAGTGGGGCTGGACCGACCTACGAGCAGTACTTC.

V and J are TRBV7-9 and TRBJ1-1, with D possibly matching TRBD1 (5 bases). Germline lookup yields CDR1 SEHNR and CDR2 FQNEAQ (reference sequence). CDR3 length: 14 amino acids. The V end was cut by 5 bases, the J end by 6 bases, with 16 bases between. This chain's CDR3 is CASSVGGALSEAFF. CDR3 DNA sequence: TGTGCCAGCAGCGTAGGAGGGGCATTATCTGAAGCTTTCTTT. Full variable domain (remainder filled in from reference TRBV7-9 and TRBJ1-1): DTGVSQNPRHKITKRGQNVTFRCDPISEHNRLYWYRQTLGQGPEFLTYFQNEAQLEKSRLLSDRFSAERPKGSFSTLEIQRTEQGDSAMYLCASSVGGALSEAFFGQGTRLTVV.

This sequence joins TRBV7-9 and TRBJ2-2; no definite D call. This CDR3 region has 14 residues. CDR1 SEHNR and CDR2 FQNEAQ come from the germline V gene (reference sequence). Deletions cut 5 bases from V and 2 bases from J, with 9 bases between. CDR3 protein: CASSTHRNTGELFF. DNA of the CDR3: TGTGCCAGCAGCACTCACAGAAACACCGGGGAGCTGTTTTTT.

The rearrangement uses TRBV7-9 and TRBJ2-7; D unclear. With 5 bases removed from V and 0 bases from J, the gap between germline ends came to 8 bases. Germline V gene data show CDR1 as SEHNR and CDR2 as FQNEAQ (reference sequence). The CDR3 has 13 amino acids. CDR3 bases: TGTGCCAGCAGCCACTCGAGCTCCTACGAGCAGTACTTC. Amino acids: CASSHSSSYEQYF.

This clonotype has at least ten counts. It may be a read error: a sequence one base away is much more abundant. It is likely a read error, because the conserved phenylalanine at the end of the CDR3 is missing. The chain has TRBV29-1 and TRBJ2-5, with a possible D match to TRBD2 (5 bases). V was clipped by 7 bases and J by 2 bases, with 20 bases between them. This CDR3 region has 15 residues. The germline V gene encodes CDR1 SQVTM and CDR2 ANQGSEA. Written as DNA, the CDR3 is TGCAGCGGTCGGGCCCACGGGGTGGATCAAGAGACCCAGTACCTC. Its translation is CSGRAHGVDQETQYL.

V and J are TRBV19 and TRBJ2-7; tentatively, D is TRBD1 (6 bases). Germline assignment: CDR1 LNHDA and CDR2 SQIVND (reference sequence). The CDR3 extends over 15 amino acids. Trimming pared 7 bases from V and 2 bases from J, leaving 18 bases between. In DNA, the CDR3 is TGTGCCAGTACCAGGGAGTCGCAGGGGACCTACGAGCAGTACTTC. Translating it yields CASTRESQGTYEQYF.

This clonotype came up many times. The J gene is TRBJ1-5, the V gene TRBV7-8; D is unclear. V was shortened by 6 bases and J by 7 bases, with 13 bases between the two germline ends. The length of the CDR3 is 13 residues. From germline, CDR1 is SGHVS and CDR2 FQNEAQ. CDR3 region: CASSVQREQPQHF. CDR3 DNA: TGTGCCAGCAGTGTACAGAGAGAGCAGCCCCAGCATTTT.

This sequence joins TRBV2 and TRBJ1-1; D may be TRBD1 (5 bases). CDR1 is SNHLY and CDR2 is FYNNEI in the germline V gene. The CDR3 is made up of 15 amino acids. With 3 bases removed from V and 6 bases from J, the gap between germline ends came to 17 bases. Here the CDR3 reads CASSDGGVGVSEAFF. CDR3 nucleotides: TGTGCCAGCAGTGACGGGGGAGTAGGGGTATCTGAAGCTTTCTTT.

This clonotype was counted ten times or more. In nucleotides, the CDR3 is TGTGCCAGCAGCCTAACGGACCCCCGCTACGAGCAGTACTTC. Its protein is CASSLTDPRYEQYF. V usage is TRBV7-2 and J usage is TRBJ2-7; no clear D. CDR1 and CDR2 from the germline V gene are SGHTA and FQGNSA. The V end was cut by 5 bases, the J end by 3 bases, with 14 bases between. The CDR3 has 14 residues.

This clonotype was seen a few times. The genes are TRBV4-2 and TRBJ2-7, with D unclear. V was shortened by 1 base and J by 3 bases, with 13 bases between the two germline ends. The CDR3 length is 15 residues. Germline values: CDR1 LGHNA, CDR2 YNFKEQ. Here the CDR3 DNA reads TGTGCCAGCAGCCAAGGGGCGTCTATACTCTACGAGCAGTACTTC. It translates to CASSQGASILYEQYF.

This clonotype was detected once. V gene TRBV11-2 combines with J gene TRBJ2-1; no firm D call. This CDR3 region has 15 residues. Germline assignment: CDR1 SGHAT and CDR2 FQNNGV. Trimming took off 5 bases at V and 3 bases at J, with 14 bases between the two ends. The CDR3 reads CASSRNRGGYNEQFF. The CDR3 nucleotides read TGTGCCAGCAGCCGGAATCGTGGCGGCTACAATGAGCAGTTCTTC.

The chain joins TRBV28 to TRBJ2-7; 7 nucleotides agree with TRBD1. Looked up from germline, CDR1 is MDHEN and CDR2 is SYDVKM. The CDR3 loop spans 13 amino acids. With V trimmed by 6 bases and J by 2 bases, 4 bases remained unmatched. This CDR3 reads CASSGQEAYEQYF. The CDR3 coding sequence is TGTGCCAGCAGCGGACAGGAAGCCTACGAGCAGTACTTC.

CDR3 nucleotides: TGCAGTGCTAAACCACTCCGGGCCGAGGGCGAGCAGTACTTC. It is translated as CSAKPLRAEGEQYF. This chain links TRBV20-1 with TRBJ2-7; a possible D gene is TRBD2 (5 bases). The CDR3 length is 14 residues. Germline V gives CDR1 DFQATT, CDR2 SNEGSKA (reference sequence). V lost 4 bases, J lost 6 bases, and 19 bases lay in between.

The rearrangement joins TRBV7-2 to TRBJ1-1, with D possibly matching TRBD1 (6 bases). The CDR3 extends over 14 amino acids. Germline V gene sequence: CDR1 SGHTA, CDR2 FQGNSA. V gave up 5 bases and J gave up 5 bases, with 15 bases separating them. CDR3 nucleotides: TGTGCCAGCAGCCCTAAGGGGGTTGGGACTGAAGCTTTCTTT. Its protein product is CASSPKGVGTEAFF.

This clonotype was picked up many times. The J gene is TRBJ2-7, the V gene TRBV11-1; D remains unclear. Germline CDR1 reads SGHAT; CDR2 reads FQDESV (reference sequence). CDR3 size: 12 residues. V gave up 4 bases and J gave up 6 bases, with 10 bases separating them. The CDR3 region has the DNA TGTGCCAGCAGCTGGACCGGCGGCGAGCAGTACTTC. It encodes CASSWTGGEQYF.

This chain joins TRBV5-1 and TRBJ1-1, with unresolved D. The V and J ends lost 4 bases and 2 bases respectively, with 15 bases between them. The germline gives CDR1 SGHRS, CDR2 YFSETQ. The CDR3 covers 15 residues. The CDR3 bases are TGCGCCAGCAGCACCCCGGGCGGGTTTAACACTGAAGCTTTCTTT. Residues: CASSTPGGFNTEAFF.

The chain carries TRBV15 and TRBJ2-2, with D unclear. The V gene lost 9 bases and the J gene lost 1 base, with 9 bases spanning the gap. Germline V gives CDR1 LNHNV, CDR2 YYDKDF (reference sequence). The CDR3 runs 13 residues. In DNA form, the CDR3 reads TGTGCCACAATGACGAGGAACACCGGGGAGCTGTTTTTT. This sequence encodes CATMTRNTGELFF.

The rearrangement links TRBV29-1 to TRBJ2-3; D is undetermined. The germline CDR1 and CDR2 sequences are SQVTM and ANQGSEA. V gave up 3 bases and J gave up 2 bases, with 12 bases separating them. The CDR3 runs to 14 residues. The chain's CDR3 is CSVDGLDDTDTQYF. The DNA for the CDR3 is TGCAGCGTTGATGGGCTGGACGACACAGATACGCAGTATTTT.

This chain links TRBV10-3 with TRBJ2-6; no firm D call. Trimming stripped 6 bases from V and 0 bases from J, with 6 bases between. The CDR3 spans 14 residues. Per the germline V gene, CDR1 is ENHRY and CDR2 is SYGVKD. The CDR3 here is CAISLSSGANVLTF. The CDR3 DNA sequence: TGTGCCATCAGCCTAAGCTCTGGGGCCAACGTCCTGACTTTC.

This clonotype has at least ten counts. This chain connects TRBV7-2 to TRBJ2-7; 8 nucleotides agree with TRBD2. Germline V lookup: CDR1 SGHTA, CDR2 FQGNSA. Trimming removed 6 bases from V and 2 bases from J; junction bases left unmatched: 9. This CDR3 comprises 15 residues. CDR3 sequence reads: CASRGASGLTYEQYF. In DNA, the CDR3 is TGTGCCAGCAGGGGAGCTAGCGGGCTAACCTACGAGCAGTACTTC.